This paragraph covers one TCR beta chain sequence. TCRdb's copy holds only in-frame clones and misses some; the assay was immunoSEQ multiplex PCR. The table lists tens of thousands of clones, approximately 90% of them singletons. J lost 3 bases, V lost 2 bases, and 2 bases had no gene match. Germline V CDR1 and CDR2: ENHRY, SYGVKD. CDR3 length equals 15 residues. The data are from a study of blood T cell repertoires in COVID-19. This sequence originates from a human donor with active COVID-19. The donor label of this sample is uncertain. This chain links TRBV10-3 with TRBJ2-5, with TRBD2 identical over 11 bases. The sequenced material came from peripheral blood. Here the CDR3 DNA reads TGTGCCATCAGTGAGAAGGGACTAGCGGAAGAGACCCAGTACTTC. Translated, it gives CAISEKGLAEETQYF.